This T cell receptor (beta chain) is from a study of shared clonotypes between healthy human individuals (dated by TCRdb to about 2020). Background on the whole study: Three men and two women, aged 18 to 49 years, made up the cohort. The study deeply sequenced blood TCR repertoires of roughly five healthy adults to estimate repertoire size and the extent of clonotype sharing between individuals. Per donor, three plates each were used for CD4 naive and CD4 memory, two for CD8 naive, and one for CD8 memory. To increase sequencing depth and limit assay-specific biases, TCR repertoire library preparation and sequencing were carried out by different laboratories using diverse techniques. Leukapheresis yielded between about 0.9 and 9 billion PBMCs per donor.

About this clone: The antigen it binds to is not known. No clone much larger than this one lies a single base away; base qualities are absent.

TCR CDR3 regions were amplified from genomic DNA by multiplex PCR using the deep immunoSEQ assay. Extracted genomic DNA from each cell subset was distributed evenly across all wells of several immunoSEQ 96-well plates, and each plate was treated as a replicate. Each replicate PCR for sorted subsets received approximately 200 ng genomic DNA, equal to tens of thousands of T cell genomes. Purified libraries were quantified with a Qubit 3.0 fluorometer, sized on a Bioanalyzer 2100, and re-quantified with the KAPA Library Quantification kit. Each immunoSEQ 96-well plate was sequenced on its own single-read 150-cycle Illumina NextSeq 550 flow cell. On the study's bioinformatics: Because the immunoSEQ output held only junctional sequences and lacked quality scores, the filtering could not match the filtering applied to full-length reads. To assign V/J genes and CDR3, sequences were annotated against IMGT germline references using PyIR, a Python wrapper for IgBLAST v1.9. Reads were filtered out if the reads had weak V/J assignments (E-value above 1e-6), no CDR3, stop codons, out-of-frame junctions, or ambiguous translated residues. V3J clonotypes were defined as sequences sharing an identical inferred V gene, J gene, and CDR3 amino acid sequence. The percentage overlap between two repertoires was calculated by dividing the number of shared unique clonotypes by the size of the smaller repertoire. Three approaches were used to assess repertoire richness: RTK rarefaction, the Chao1 estimator, and Recon v2.1 estimates of unobserved clonotypes. OLGA was used to compute generation probabilities for all TCRbeta clonotypes that the gDNA method yielded from a handful of donors. The immuneACCESS repertoire file appears here via TCRdb, limited to in-frame rearrangements. These files lack a portion of the clones; in checked studies, under half of the deficit traces to unresolved V genes, and the cause of the others is not known. The V and J calls and clone size were taken over from that table, and D and trimming were inferred from the DNA. This sample gives some 500,000 clones in total; approximately 95% of them show up just once. In total, the top ten clones hold about 0.06% of the sample.

Overall results and qualifications from the work: Around 5% of naive CD4, more than 3% of naive CD8, 2.3% of memory CD4, and over 0.35% of memory CD8 clonotypes were shared across several donors. Estimated clonotype richness was generally larger for naive than for memory subsets. Based on pairwise subsampling, the degree of clonotype sharing among donors was expected to be affected by sequencing depth. The small number of donors limited the genetic and exposure-history diversity represented. Sampling was restricted to blood, and TCR repertoires in tissue are likely to differ from TCR repertoires in blood. Higher generation probabilities were observed for clonotypes shared by all four sorted-subset donors than for non-shared clonotypes. Incomplete sequencing was indicated by rarefaction of sorted-subset datasets, despite the large sequencing depth.

The donors were healthy, HIV-negative adults who had no recently reported acute infections or vaccinations. All donors were Caucasian adults living in Nashville, Tennessee, USA. CD4+ T cells were enriched through magnetic negative selection, after which naive cells were positively selected on CD45RA and the remaining negative fraction served as the memory subset. Blood was collected by leukapheresis, and PBMCs were isolated by Ficoll-Histopaque density gradient centrifugation and then cryopreserved in liquid nitrogen vapor phase. Analytical flow cytometry was used to check the purity and quantity of each magnetically sorted T cell population. Genomic DNA was isolated from every sorted fraction and measured by UV absorbance on a Nanodrop 2000c. Looking up the germline V gene yields CDR1 SQVTM and CDR2 ANQGSEA. V loses 6 bases of germline sequence and J loses 0 bases, and the interval between the two ends is 12 bases. Its CDR3 holds 14 amino acids, cysteine through phenylalanine. Only the CDR3 DNA is retained, 42 bases long and in frame from the first base.

The chain employs TRBV29-1 and TRBJ2-1, with a weak D call of TRBD2 (6 bases match). The origin of this receptor is a woman younger than 45 in good health. The sequencing input was naive CD4+ T cells sorted from blood. The cell subset or site label of this sample denotes: CD45RA+ positively selected. The CDR3: CSVGEVGSYNEQFF. In nucleotides, the sequence is TGCAGCGTGGGGGAGGTCGGCTCCTACAATGAGCAGTTCTTC.